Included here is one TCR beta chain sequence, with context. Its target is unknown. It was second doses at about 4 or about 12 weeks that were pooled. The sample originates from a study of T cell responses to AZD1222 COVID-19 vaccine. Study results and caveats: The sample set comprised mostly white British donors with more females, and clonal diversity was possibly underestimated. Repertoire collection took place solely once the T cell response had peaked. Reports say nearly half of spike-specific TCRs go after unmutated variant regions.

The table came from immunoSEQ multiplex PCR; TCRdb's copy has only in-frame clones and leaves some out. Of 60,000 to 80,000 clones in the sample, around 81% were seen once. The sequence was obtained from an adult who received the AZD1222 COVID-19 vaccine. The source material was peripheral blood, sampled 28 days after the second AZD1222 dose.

CDR3 DNA sequence: TGCAGCGTTGAAGAGCAGGGGACTTACGAGCAGTACTTC. Translated: CSVEEQGTYEQYF. The chain combines TRBV29-1 with TRBJ2-7; D is perhaps TRBD1 or TRBD2 (6 bases each). CDR1 is SQVTM and CDR2 is ANQGSEA in the germline V gene. The CDR3 runs to 13 residues. With 0 bases removed from V and 4 bases from J, the gap between germline ends came to 10 bases.